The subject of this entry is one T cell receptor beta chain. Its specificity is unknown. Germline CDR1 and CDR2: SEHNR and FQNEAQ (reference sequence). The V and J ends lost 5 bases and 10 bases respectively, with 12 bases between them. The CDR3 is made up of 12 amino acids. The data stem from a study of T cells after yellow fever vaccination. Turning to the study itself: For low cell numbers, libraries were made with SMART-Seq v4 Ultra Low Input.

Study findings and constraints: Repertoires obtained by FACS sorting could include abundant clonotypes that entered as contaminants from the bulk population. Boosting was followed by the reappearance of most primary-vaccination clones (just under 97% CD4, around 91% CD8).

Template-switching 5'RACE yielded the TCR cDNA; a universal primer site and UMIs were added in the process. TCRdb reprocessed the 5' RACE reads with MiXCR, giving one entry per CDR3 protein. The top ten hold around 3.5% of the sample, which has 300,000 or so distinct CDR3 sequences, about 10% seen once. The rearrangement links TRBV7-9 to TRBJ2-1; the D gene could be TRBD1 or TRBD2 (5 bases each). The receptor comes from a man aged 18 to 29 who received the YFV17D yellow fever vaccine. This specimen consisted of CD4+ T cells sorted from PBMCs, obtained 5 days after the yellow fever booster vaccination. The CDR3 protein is CASSLGVREQFF. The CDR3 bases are TGTGCCAGCAGCCTGGGGGTACGGGAGCAGTTCTTC.